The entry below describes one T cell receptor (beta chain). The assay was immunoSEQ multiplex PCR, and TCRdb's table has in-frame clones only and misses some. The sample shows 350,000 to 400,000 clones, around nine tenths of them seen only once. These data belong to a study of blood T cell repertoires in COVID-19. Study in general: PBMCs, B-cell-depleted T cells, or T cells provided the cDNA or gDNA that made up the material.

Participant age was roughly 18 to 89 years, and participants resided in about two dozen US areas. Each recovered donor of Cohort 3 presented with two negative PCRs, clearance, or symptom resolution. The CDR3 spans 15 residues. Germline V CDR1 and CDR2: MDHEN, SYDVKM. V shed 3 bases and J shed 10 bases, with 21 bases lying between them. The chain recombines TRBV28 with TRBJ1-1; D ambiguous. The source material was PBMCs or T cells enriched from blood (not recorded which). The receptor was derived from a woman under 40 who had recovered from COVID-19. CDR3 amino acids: CASSFVGNTRRGAFF. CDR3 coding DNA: TGTGCCAGCAGTTTTGTAGGAAATACACGCCGAGGAGCTTTCTTT.